Sequencing of this T cell receptor (beta chain) was carried out in a study of blood T cells in healthy people across ages. Notes on the study in general: Unknown donor CMV status possibly confounded expanded clonotype changes.

A second PCR of 7 to 11 cycles used a sample-barcoded 5' primer and a J-beta primer mix. Via MiXCR, TCRdb re-called the 5' RACE reads, giving one row per CDR3 protein. The sample carries under 2 million distinct CDR3 sequences, 30% to 35% recorded once. Turning to this clonotype: Its antigen is currently unknown.

Trimming pared 1 base from V and 0 bases from J, leaving 6 bases between. The germline V gene encodes CDR1 SGHNT and CDR2 YYREEE (reference sequence). The CDR3 runs to 14 residues. V is TRBV5-4 and J is TRBJ2-3; D unresolved. The TCR originated in a woman younger than 45 in good health. What was sequenced was blood. The CDR3 region has the DNA TGTGCCAGCAGCTTGTACCAGAGCACAGATACGCAGTATTTT. It is translated as CASSLYQSTDTQYF.